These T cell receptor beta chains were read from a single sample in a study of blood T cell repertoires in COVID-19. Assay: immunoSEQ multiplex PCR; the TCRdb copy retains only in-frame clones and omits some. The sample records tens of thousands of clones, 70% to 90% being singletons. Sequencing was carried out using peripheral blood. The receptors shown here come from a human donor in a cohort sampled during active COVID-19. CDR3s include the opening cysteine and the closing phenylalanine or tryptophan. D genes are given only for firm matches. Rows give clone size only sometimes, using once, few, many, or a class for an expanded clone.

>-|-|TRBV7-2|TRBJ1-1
CASSASIQGVAFF
TGTGCCAGCAGCGCATCCATACAGGGTGTTGCTTTCTTT
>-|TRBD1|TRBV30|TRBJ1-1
CAWRGQGSAAFF
TGTGCCTGGAGGGGACAGGGCTCTGCAGCTTTCTTT
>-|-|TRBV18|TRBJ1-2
CASSTQGGNDGYTF
TGTGCCAGCTCAACACAGGGAGGGAATGATGGCTACACCTTC
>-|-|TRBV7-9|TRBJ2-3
CASSLRGVGDTQYF
TGTGCCAGCAGCTTACGCGGGGTTGGAGATACGCAGTATTTT
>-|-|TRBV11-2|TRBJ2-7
CASSGGSSSYEQYF
TGTGCCAGCAGCGGGGGGTCTAGCTCCTACGAGCAGTACTTC
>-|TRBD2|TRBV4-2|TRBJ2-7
CASSQDISGGAYEQYF
TGTGCCAGCAGCCAAGATATCAGCGGGGGGGCCTACGAGCAGTACTTC
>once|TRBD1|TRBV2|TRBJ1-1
CASEGQGNTEAFF
TGTGCCAGCGAGGGACAGGGGAACACTGAAGCTTTCTTT
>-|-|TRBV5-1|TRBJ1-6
CASSFQNSPLHF
TGCGCCAGCAGCTTCCAGAATTCACCCCTCCACTTT
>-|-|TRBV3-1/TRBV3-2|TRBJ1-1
CASSQEAGFTEAFF
TGTGCCAGCAGCCAAGAGGCAGGGTTCACTGAAGCTTTCTTT
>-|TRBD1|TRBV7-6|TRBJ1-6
CASRQNRDRLDSPLHF
TGTGCCAGCAGACAGAACCGGGACAGGCTGGATTCACCCCTCCACTTT
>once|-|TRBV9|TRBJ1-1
CASSVQENTEAFF
TGTGCCAGCAGCGTCCAGGAGAACACTGAAGCTTTCTTT
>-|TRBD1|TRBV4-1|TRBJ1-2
CASSQVEQGLYTF
TGCGCCAGCAGCCAAGTAGAACAGGGGCTCTACACCTTC
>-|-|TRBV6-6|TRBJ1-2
CASSYSNRIGYTF
TGTGCCAGCAGTTACTCGAACAGGATAGGCTACACCTTC
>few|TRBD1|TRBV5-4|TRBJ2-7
CASSLAGSGTGYNEQYF
TGTGCCAGCAGCTTGGCCGGCTCCGGGACAGGGTACAACGAGCAGTACTTC
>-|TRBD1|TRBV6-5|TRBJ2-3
CASRGTGMRTDTQYF
TGTGCCAGCAGGGGGACAGGGATGAGGACAGATACGCAGTATTTT
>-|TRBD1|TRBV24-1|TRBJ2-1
CATSDPIRAGGNEQFF
TGTGCCACCAGTGATCCTATCCGGGCAGGGGGCAATGAGCAGTTCTTC
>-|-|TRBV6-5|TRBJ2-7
CASSYLGVRSYEQYF
TGTGCCAGCAGTTACCTAGGGGTAAGGTCCTACGAGCAGTACTTC
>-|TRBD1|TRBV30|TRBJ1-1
CAWSDRGEAFF
TGTGCCTGGAGTGACAGGGGTGAAGCTTTCTTT
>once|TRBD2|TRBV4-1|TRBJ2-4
CASSQEESPLAGIQYF
TGCGCCAGCAGCCAAGAGGAGAGCCCTTTAGCGGGGATTCAGTACTTC
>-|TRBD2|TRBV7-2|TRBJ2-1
CASSLDLAGAERQFF
TGTGCCAGCAGCTTAGACCTAGCGGGGGCTGAGCGTCAGTTCTTC
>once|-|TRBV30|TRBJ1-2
CAWFRQSDGYTF
TGTGCCTGGTTTAGACAGTCAGATGGCTACACCTTC
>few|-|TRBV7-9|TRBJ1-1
CASSPNVGGTEAFF
TGTGCCAGCAGCCCCAATGTGGGGGGCACTGAAGCTTTCTTT
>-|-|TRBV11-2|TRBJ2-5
CASSSPRDTQETQYF
TGTGCCAGCAGCTCTCCCCGGGACACCCAAGAGACCCAGTACTTC
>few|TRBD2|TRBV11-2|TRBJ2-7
CASSLELAMSYEQYF
TGTGCCAGCAGCTTAGAACTAGCGATGTCATACGAGCAGTACTTC
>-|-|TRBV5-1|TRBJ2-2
CASSFTGNTGELFF
TGCGCCAGCAGCTTTACAGGGAACACCGGGGAGCTGTTTTTT
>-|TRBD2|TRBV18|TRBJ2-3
CASSPPRLAGESTDTQYF
TGTGCCAGCTCACCACCACGACTAGCGGGGGAAAGCACAGATACGCAGTATTTT
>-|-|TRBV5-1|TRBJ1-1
CASRAIPGENTEAFF
TGCGCCAGCCGCGCCATCCCGGGAGAGAACACTGAAGCTTTCTTT